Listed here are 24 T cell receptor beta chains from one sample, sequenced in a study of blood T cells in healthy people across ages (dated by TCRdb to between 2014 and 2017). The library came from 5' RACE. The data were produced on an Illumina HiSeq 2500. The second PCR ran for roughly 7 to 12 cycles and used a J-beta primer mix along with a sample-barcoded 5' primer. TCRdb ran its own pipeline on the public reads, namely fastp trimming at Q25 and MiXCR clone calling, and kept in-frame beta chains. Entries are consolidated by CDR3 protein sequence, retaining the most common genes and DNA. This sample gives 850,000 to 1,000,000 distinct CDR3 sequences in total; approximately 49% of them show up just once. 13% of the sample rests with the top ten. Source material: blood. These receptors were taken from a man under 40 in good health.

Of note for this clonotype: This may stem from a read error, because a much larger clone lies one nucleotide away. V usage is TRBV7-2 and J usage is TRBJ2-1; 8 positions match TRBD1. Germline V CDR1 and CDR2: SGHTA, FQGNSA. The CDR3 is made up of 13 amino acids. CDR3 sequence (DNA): TGTGCCAGCAGCTGGGACAGGTACAATGAGCGGTTCTTC. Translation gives CASSWDRYNERFF.

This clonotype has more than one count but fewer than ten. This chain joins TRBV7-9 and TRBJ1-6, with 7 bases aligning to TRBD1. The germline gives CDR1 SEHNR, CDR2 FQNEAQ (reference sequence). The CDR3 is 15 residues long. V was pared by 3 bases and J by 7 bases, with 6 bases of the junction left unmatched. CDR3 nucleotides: TGTGCCAGCAGCTTCCGGGACAGCGACAATTCACCCCTCCACTTT. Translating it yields CASSFRDSDNSPLHF. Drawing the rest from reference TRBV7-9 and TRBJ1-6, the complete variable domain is DTGVSQNPRHKITKRGQNVTFRCDPISEHNRLYWYRQTLGQGPEFLTYFQNEAQLEKSRLLSDRFSAERPKGSFSTLEIQRTEQGDSAMYLCASSFRDSDNSPLHFGNGTRLTVT.

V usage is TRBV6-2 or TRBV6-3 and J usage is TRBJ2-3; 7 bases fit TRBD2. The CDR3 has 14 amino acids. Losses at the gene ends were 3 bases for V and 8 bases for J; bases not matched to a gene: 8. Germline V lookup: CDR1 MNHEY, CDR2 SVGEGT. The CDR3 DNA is TGTGCCAGCAGTTATTCCTACGGGGGGTCTACGCAGTATTTT. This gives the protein CASSYSYGGSTQYF.

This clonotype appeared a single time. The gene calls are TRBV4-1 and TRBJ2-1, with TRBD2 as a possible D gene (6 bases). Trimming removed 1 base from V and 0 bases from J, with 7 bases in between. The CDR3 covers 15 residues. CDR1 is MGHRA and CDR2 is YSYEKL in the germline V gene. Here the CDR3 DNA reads TGCGCCAGCAGCCAAGCGACTAGCTCCTACAATGAGCAGTTCTTC. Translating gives CASSQATSSYNEQFF.

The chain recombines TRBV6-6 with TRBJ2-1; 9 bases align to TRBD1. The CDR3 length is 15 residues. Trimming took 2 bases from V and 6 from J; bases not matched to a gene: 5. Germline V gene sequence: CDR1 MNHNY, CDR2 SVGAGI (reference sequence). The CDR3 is CASSYHLTGGNEQFF. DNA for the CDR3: TGTGCCAGCAGTTACCACCTGACAGGGGGCAATGAGCAGTTCTTC.

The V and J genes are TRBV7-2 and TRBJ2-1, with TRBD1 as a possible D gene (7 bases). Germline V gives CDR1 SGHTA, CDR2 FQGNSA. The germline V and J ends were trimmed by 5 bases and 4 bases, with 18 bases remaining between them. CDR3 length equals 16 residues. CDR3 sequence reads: CASSPNTGAGYNEQFF. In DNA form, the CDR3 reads TGTGCCAGCAGCCCAAACACAGGGGCGGGGTACAATGAGCAGTTCTTC.

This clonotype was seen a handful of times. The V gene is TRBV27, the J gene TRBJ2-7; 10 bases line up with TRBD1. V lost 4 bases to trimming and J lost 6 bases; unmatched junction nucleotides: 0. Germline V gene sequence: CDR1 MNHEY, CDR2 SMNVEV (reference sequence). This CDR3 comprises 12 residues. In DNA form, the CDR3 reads TGTGCCAGCAGTTGGACAGGGGGCGAGCAGTACTTC. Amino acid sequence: CASSWTGGEQYF.

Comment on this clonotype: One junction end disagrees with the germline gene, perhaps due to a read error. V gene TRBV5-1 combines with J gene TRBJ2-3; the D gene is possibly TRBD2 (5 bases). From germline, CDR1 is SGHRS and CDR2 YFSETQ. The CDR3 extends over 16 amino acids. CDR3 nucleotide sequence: TGCGCCAGCAGCTTGGTTGCTAGCCAAGGCACAGATATGCAGTATTTT. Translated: CASSLVASQGTDMQYF.

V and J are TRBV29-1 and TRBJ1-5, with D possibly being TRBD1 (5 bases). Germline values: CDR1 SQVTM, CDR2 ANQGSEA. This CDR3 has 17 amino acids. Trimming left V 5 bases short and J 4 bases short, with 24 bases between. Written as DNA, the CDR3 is TGCAGCGTTTCTGAGGGTACGTTGCGTGGGGGAAATCAGCCCCAGCATTTT. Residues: CSVSEGTLRGGNQPQHF.

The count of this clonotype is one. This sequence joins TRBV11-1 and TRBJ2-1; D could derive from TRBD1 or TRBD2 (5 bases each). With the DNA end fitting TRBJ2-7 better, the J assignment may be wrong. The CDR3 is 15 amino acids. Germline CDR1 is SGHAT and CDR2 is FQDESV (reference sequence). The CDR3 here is CASTRRGGAYNEQYF. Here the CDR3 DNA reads TGTGCCAGCACGCGACGGGGTGGGGCCTACAATGAGCAGTACTTC.

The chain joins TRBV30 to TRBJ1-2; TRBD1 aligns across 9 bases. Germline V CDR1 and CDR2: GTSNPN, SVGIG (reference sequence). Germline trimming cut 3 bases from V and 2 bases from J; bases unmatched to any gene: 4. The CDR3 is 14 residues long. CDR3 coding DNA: TGTGCCTGGAGCCCCGGGACAGGGAACTATGGCTACACCTTC. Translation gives CAWSPGTGNYGYTF.

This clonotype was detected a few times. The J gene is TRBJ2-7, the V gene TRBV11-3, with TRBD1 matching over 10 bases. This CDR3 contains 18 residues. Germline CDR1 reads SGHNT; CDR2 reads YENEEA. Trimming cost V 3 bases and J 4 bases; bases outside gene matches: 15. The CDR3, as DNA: TGTGCCAGCAGCTTCTGGGACAGGGGACAGCCTGGGGTTTACGAGCAGTACTTC. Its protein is CASSFWDRGQPGVYEQYF.

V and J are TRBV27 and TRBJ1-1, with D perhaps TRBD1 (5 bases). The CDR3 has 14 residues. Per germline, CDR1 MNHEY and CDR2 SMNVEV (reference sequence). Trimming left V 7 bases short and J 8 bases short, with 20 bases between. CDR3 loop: CASNLQEGSKEAFF. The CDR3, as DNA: TGTGCCAGCAACCTCCAAGAGGGGAGTAAAGAAGCTTTCTTT.

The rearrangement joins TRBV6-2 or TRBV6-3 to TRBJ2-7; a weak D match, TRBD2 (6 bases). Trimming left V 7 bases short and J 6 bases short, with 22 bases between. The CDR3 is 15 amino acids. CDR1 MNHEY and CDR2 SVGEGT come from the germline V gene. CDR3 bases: TGTGCCAGCACTACATTAGGGACTCCTGGGCGCGAGCAGTACTTC. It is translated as CASTTLGTPGREQYF.

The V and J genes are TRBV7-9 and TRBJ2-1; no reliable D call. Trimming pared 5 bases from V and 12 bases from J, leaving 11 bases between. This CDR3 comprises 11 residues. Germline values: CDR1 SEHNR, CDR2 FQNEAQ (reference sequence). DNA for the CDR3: TGTGCCAGCAGCCCCACCAGGTGGCAGTTCTTC. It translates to CASSPTRWQFF.

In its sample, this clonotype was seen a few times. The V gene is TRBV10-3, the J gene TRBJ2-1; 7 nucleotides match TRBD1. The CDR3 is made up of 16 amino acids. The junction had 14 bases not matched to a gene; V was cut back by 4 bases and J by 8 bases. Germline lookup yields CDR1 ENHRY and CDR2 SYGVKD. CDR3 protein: CAISAGRTGAGDEQFF. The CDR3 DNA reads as TGTGCCATCAGTGCGGGCCGGACAGGCGCTGGGGATGAGCAGTTCTTC.

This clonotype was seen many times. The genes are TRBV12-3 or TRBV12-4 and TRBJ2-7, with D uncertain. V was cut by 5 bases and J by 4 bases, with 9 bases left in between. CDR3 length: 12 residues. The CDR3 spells CASSPREYEQYF. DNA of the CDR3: TGTGCCAGCAGTCCCAGAGAATACGAGCAGTACTTC.

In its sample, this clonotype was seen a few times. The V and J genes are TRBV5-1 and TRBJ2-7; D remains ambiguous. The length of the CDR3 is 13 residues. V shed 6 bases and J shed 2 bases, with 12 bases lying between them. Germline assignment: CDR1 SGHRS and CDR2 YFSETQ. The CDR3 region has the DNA TGCGCCAGCAAGGATGGAGCCACCTACGAGCAGTACTTC. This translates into CASKDGATYEQYF.

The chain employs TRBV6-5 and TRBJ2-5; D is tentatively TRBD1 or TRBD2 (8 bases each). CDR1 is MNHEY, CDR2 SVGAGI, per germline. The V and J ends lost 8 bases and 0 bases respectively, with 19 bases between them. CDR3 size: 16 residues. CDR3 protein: CASGQGAGGYQETQYF. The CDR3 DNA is TGTGCCAGCGGCCAGGGGGCGGGGGGATACCAAGAGACCCAGTACTTC.

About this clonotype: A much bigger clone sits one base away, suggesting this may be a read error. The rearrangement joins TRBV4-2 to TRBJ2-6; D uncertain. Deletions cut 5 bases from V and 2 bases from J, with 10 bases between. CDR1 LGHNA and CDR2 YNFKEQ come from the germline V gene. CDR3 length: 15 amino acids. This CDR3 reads CASSCTQTGANVLTF. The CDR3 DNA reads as TGTGCCAGCAGCTGCACCCAGACTGGGGCCAACGTCCTGACTTTC.

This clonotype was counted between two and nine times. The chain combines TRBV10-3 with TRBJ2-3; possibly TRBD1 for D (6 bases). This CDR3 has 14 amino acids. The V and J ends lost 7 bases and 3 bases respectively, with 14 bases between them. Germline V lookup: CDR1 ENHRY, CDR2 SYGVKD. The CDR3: CAITTTGRTDTQYF. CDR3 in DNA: TGTGCCATCACGACAACAGGGCGGACAGATACGCAGTATTTT.

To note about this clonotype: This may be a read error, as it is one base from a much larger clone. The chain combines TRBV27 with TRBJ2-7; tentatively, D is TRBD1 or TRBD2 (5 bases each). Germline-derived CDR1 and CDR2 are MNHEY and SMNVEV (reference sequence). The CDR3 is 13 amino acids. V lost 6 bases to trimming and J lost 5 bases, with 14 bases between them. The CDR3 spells CASRGAGSHEQYF. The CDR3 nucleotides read TGTGCCAGCAGAGGGGCAGGGAGCCACGAGCAGTACTTC.

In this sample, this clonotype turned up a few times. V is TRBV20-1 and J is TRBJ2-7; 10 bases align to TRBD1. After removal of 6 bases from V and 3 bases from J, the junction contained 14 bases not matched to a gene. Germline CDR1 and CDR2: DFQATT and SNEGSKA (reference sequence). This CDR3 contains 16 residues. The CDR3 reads CSAGRVGTGAYYEQYF. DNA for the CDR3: TGCAGTGCCGGACGGGTGGGGACAGGGGCTTACTACGAGCAGTACTTC.

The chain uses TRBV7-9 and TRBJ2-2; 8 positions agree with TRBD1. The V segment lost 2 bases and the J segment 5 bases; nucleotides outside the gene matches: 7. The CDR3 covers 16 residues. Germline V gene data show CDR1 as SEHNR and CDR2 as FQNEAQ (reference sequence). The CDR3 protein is CASSLIGQGRTGELFF. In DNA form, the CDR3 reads TGTGCCAGCAGCTTAATCGGACAGGGTAGAACCGGGGAGCTGTTTTTT. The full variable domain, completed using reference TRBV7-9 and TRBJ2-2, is DTGVSQNPRHKITKRGQNVTFRCDPISEHNRLYWYRQTLGQGPEFLTYFQNEAQLEKSRLLSDRFSAERPKGSFSTLEIQRTEQGDSAMYLCASSLIGQGRTGELFFGEGSRLTVL.